This TCR beta chain was captured by sequencing in a study of T-cell reconstitution after alpha-beta-depleted transplantation in children. Findings and caveats of the study: At around two months after transplant, the alpha-beta T cells were reportedly derived from several hundred expanded clones that came from non-depleted graft cells. T cells produced anew were the main source of T-cell counts and diversity one year after transplant.

CDR1 and CDR2 from the germline V gene are MNHNS and SASEGT. The CDR3 is 15 residues long. The ends were cut back, 6 bases at V and 0 bases at J, with 15 bases in the middle. In regard to this clonotype: The antigen is not known.

During its preparation, the TCRbeta library received unique molecular identifiers. In TCRdb, the PCR reads were re-called with MiXCR into one record per CDR3 protein. In the table there are some 830,000 distinct CDR3 sequences, 16% of which are singletons. The specimen was PBMCs, mostly from graft donor cells, collected 360 days after TCRalphabeta/CD19-depleted stem cell transplant. The genes are TRBV6-1 and TRBJ2-7, with unresolved D. This clonotype originated in a male patient younger than 18 who had a stem cell transplant for acute lymphoblastic leukemia, so the T cells may come from the graft donor. CDR3 protein: CASSPAGRNSYEQYF. The CDR3 bases are TGTGCCAGCAGCCCGGCAGGACGGAACTCCTACGAGCAGTACTTC.